This record concerns one T cell receptor beta chain sequence. Original methodology: Nucleated cell counts were estimated from reference gene primer amplification. Repertoires were generated with immunoSEQ multiplex PCR, while TCRdb's copy carries only in-frame clones and drops some. For V, J and clone size, that table is used; D and trimming come from the DNA. Here the sample spans about 180,000 clones, over 80% being singletons. CDR1 LNHDA and CDR2 SQIVND come from the germline V gene (reference sequence). J lost 0 bases, V lost 6 bases, and 9 bases had no gene match. The CDR3 length is 17 residues. This sample is part of a study of blood T cell repertoires in COVID-19. Study as a whole: Both acute and convalescent COVID-19 samples were obtained from the United States, Italy and Spain. PBMCs, B-cell-depleted T cells, or T cells provided the cDNA or gDNA that made up the material.

The sequence came from a woman in her seventies with acute or convalescent COVID-19. Sequencing was performed on peripheral blood. This chain uses TRBV19 with TRBJ1-4; 8 nucleotides line up with TRBD1. DNA for the CDR3: TGTGCCAGTAGCGTCCCGGGACAGGCTGCAACTAATGAAAAACTGTTTTTT. Encoded protein: CASSVPGQAATNEKLFF.